This T cell receptor beta chain comes out of a study of T cells in Graves' hyperthyroidism and ophthalmopathy. Across the study: Before treatment of any kind, peripheral blood was taken at initial diagnosis.

Study-level results: In the analysis, a 13 V-J model separated ophthalmopathy from stable hyperthyroidism. Among clonotypes expanded in thyroid above 0.001, most were also found in blood.

Amplification targeted TCR beta CDR3 regions from RNA transcripts. With the HTBI primer set, the TCR CDR3 went through a first round of RT-PCR. TCRdb reprocessed the multiplex PCR reads with MiXCR, giving one entry per CDR3 protein. This repertoire shows approximately 620,000 distinct CDR3 sequences, more than 15% found once; its top ten account for about 3.5%. This clonotype was counted at least ten times. The target antigen is unknown. V was pared by 3 bases and J by 7 bases, with 8 bases of the junction left unmatched. Germline CDR1 DFQATT, CDR2 SNEGSKA (reference sequence). CDR3 length: 13 amino acids.

The sample taken for sequencing was blood. This TCR derives from a woman between 40 and 55 years old with Graves' ophthalmopathy. V gene TRBV20-1 combines with J gene TRBJ2-7, with 8 nucleotides matching TRBD1. The CDR3 DNA follows: TGCAGTGCTAGGGGGCAGGGGGCGCGGGAGCAGTACTTC. As protein: CSARGQGAREQYF.